Sequencing of this TCR beta chain was carried out in a study of blood T cell repertoires in COVID-19. Study overall: Donors in the United States, Italy and Spain gave samples during acute or convalescent COVID-19.

The CDR3 runs to 19 residues. The V and J ends lost 0 bases and 6 bases, in that order; junction bases with no gene match: 14. Germline V gives CDR1 ENHRY, CDR2 SYGVKD. Source study methods: Reference gene primer amplification gave nucleated cell count estimates. Assay: immunoSEQ multiplex PCR; the TCRdb copy retains only in-frame clones and omits some. V, J and clone size derive from that table, while D and trimming were established from the DNA sequence. The sample has 100,000 to 150,000 clones, about 70% seen once. What was sequenced was peripheral blood. This sequence was found in a woman between 65 and 79 years old with acute or convalescent COVID-19. This chain uses TRBV10-3 with TRBJ2-7; 13 bases are shared with TRBD2. The CDR3 spells CAISESQVFRTSGSSEQYF. The DNA of the CDR3 is TGTGCCATCAGTGAGTCGCAAGTTTTTAGGACTAGCGGGAGTAGCGAGCAGTACTTC.